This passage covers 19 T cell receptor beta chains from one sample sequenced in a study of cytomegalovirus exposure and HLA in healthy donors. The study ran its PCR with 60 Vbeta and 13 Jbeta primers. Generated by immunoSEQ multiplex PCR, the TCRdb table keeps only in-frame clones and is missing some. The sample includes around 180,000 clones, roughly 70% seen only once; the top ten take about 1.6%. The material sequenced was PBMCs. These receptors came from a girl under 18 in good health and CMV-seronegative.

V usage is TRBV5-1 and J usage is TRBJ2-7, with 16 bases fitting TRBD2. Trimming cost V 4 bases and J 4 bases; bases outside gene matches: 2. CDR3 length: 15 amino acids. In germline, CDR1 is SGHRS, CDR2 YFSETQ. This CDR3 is CASSRGLAGGYEQYF. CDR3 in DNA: TGCGCCAGCAGCCGGGGACTAGCGGGGGGGTACGAGCAGTACTTC.

The CDR3 protein is CASRRRAARDTQYF. CDR3 DNA: TGTGCCAGCAGGAGGCGGGCGGCCAGGGATACGCAGTATTTT. V is TRBV7-2 and J is TRBJ2-3, with D possibly being TRBD2 (5 bases). This CDR3 has 14 residues. Germline V CDR1 and CDR2: SGHTA, FQGNSA. Trimming removed 6 bases from V and 6 bases from J, with 16 bases in between.

The CDR3 reads CASSPRTGINYGYTF. Here the CDR3 DNA reads TGTGCCAGCAGCCCCAGGACAGGGATTAACTATGGCTACACCTTC. The V and J genes are TRBV9 and TRBJ1-2; 8 bases fit TRBD1. Germline CDR1 is SGDLS and CDR2 is YYNGEE. V gave up 4 bases and J gave up 1 base; unmatched junction bases: 6. The CDR3 has 15 residues.

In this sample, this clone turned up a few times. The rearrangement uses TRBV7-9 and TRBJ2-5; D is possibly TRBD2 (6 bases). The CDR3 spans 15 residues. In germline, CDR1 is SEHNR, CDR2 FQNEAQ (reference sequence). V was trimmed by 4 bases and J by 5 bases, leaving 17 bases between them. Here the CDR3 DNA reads TGTGCCAGCAGCTCGTACCCTAGCGCCGGGGAGACCCAGTACTTC. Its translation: CASSSYPSAGETQYF. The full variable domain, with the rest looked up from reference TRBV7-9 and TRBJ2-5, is DTGVSQNPRHKITKRGQNVTFRCDPISEHNRLYWYRQTLGQGPEFLTYFQNEAQLEKSRLLSDRFSAERPKGSFSTLEIQRTEQGDSAMYLCASSSYPSAGETQYFGPGTRLLVL.

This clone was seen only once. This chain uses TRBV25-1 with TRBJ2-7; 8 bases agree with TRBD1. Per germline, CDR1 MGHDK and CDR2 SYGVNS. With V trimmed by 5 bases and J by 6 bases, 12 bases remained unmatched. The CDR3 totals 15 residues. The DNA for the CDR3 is TGTGCCAGCAGTACCCAGGGGGCTATGGGAGGCGAGCAGTACTTC. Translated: CASSTQGAMGGEQYF.

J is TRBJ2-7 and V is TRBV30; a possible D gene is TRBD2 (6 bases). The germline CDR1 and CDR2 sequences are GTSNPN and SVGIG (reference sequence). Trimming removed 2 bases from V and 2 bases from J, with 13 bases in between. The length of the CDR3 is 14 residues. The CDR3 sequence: CAWSPPGEPYEQYF. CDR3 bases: TGTGCCTGGAGTCCCCCGGGAGAGCCCTACGAGCAGTACTTC. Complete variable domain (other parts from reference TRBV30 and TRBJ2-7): SQTIHQWPATLVQPVGSPLSLECTVEGTSNPNLYWYRQAAGRGLQLLFYSVGIGQISSEVPQNLSASRPQDRQFILSSKKLLLSDSGFYLCAWSPPGEPYEQYFGPGTRLTVT.

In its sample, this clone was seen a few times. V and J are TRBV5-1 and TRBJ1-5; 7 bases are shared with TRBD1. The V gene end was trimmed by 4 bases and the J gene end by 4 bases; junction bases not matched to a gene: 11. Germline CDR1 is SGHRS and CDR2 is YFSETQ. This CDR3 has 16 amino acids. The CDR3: CASSPNPGTENQPQHF. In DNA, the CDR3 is TGCGCCAGCAGCCCAAATCCCGGGACAGAAAATCAGCCCCAGCATTTT.

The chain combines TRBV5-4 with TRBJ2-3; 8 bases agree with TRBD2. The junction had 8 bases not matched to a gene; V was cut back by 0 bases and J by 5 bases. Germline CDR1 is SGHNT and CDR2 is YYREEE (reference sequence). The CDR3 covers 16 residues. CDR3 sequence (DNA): TGTGCCAGCAGCTTGGGGCGGGGGGCCGGTGGAGATACGCAGTATTTT. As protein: CASSLGRGAGGDTQYF.

The DNA for the CDR3 is TGCGCCAGCAGCCCGTGGGACAGGGTGGGAGAGACCCAGTACTTC. Translation: CASSPWDRVGETQYF. The chain combines TRBV4-1 with TRBJ2-5; 9 bases align to TRBD1. The length of the CDR3 is 15 residues. V lost 4 bases, J lost 4 bases, and 7 bases stayed unmatched. The germline gives CDR1 MGHRA, CDR2 YSYEKL.

CDR3 sequence: CASSWGQGAWEQFF. The DNA of the CDR3 is TGCGCCAGCAGCTGGGGACAGGGGGCATGGGAGCAGTTCTTC. The rearrangement joins TRBV5-1 to TRBJ2-1; 12 nucleotides match TRBD1. CDR1 is SGHRS, CDR2 YFSETQ, per germline. The V and J ends lost 3 bases and 10 bases, in that order; junction bases with no gene match: 5. This CDR3 has 14 amino acids.

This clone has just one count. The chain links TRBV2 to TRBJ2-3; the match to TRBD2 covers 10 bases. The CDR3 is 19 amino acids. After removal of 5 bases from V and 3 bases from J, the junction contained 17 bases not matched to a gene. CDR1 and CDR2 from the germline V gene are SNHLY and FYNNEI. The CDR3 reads CASSTLPSGGFLATDTQYF. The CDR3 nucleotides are TGTGCCAGCAGTACCCTCCCTAGCGGGGGTTTCCTAGCAACAGATACGCAGTATTTT. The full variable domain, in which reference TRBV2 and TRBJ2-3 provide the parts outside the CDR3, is EPEVTQTPSHQVTQMGQEVILRCVPISNHLYFYWYRQILGQKVEFLVSFYNNEISEKSEIFDDQFSVERPDGSNFTLKIRSTKLEDSAMYFCASSTLPSGGFLATDTQYFGPGTRLTVL.

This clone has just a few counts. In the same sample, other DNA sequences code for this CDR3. The CDR3 here is CAISESTGYGYTF. The CDR3 DNA reads TGTGCCATCAGTGAGTCAACAGGGTATGGCTACACCTTC. This rearrangement joins TRBV10-3 to TRBJ1-2; possible D gene TRBD1, 6 bases. The CDR3 runs to 13 residues. The V end was cut by 0 bases, the J end by 5 bases, with 7 bases between. Germline lookup yields CDR1 ENHRY and CDR2 SYGVKD.

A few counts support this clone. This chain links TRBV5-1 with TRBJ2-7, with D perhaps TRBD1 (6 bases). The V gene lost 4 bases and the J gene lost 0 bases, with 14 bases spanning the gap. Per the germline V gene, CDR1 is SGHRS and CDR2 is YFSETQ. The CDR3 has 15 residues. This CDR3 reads CASSPGQFSSYEQYF. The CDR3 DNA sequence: TGCGCCAGCAGCCCCGGACAGTTTAGCTCCTACGAGCAGTACTTC.

CDR3 DNA: TGTGCCAGCAGCTTGGTGGGAGCGGGGGATACGCAGTATTTT. It encodes CASSLVGAGDTQYF. The chain combines TRBV7-9 with TRBJ2-3; TRBD2 agrees at 7 bases. V shed 3 bases and J 6 bases; nucleotides not matched to a gene: 6. This CDR3 comprises 14 residues. Germline V gene data show CDR1 as SEHNR and CDR2 as FQNEAQ (reference sequence). The whole variable domain, remainder taken from reference TRBV7-9 and TRBJ2-3, is DTGVSQNPRHKITKRGQNVTFRCDPISEHNRLYWYRQTLGQGPEFLTYFQNEAQLEKSRLLSDRFSAERPKGSFSTLEIQRTEQGDSAMYLCASSLVGAGDTQYFGPGTRLTVL.

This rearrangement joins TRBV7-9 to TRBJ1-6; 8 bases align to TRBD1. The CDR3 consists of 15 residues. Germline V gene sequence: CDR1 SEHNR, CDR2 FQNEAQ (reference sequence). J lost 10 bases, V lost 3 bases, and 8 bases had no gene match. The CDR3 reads CASSFVGQVKSPLHF. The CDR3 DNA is TGTGCCAGCAGCTTCGTGGGACAGGTAAAGTCACCCCTCCACTTT.

The CDR3 DNA reads as TGCGCCAGCAGCTTGGTACAGAGCGGCTACACCTTC. Encoded protein: CASSLVQSGYTF. J is TRBJ1-2 and V is TRBV5-1; D is ambiguous. This CDR3 has 12 residues. The germline gives CDR1 SGHRS, CDR2 YFSETQ. V lost 0 bases to trimming and J lost 8 bases, with 8 bases between them.

CDR3 DNA: TGCGCCAGCAGCCAAGGGGCTACCGGGACTAGCGGTGAGACCCAGTACTTC. It is translated as CASSQGATGTSGETQYF. The chain uses TRBV4-1 and TRBJ2-5; 11 bases line up with TRBD2. The J segment lost 5 bases and the V segment lost 1 base, leaving 9 bases of the junction unmatched. This CDR3 is 17 amino acids long. Germline lookup yields CDR1 MGHRA and CDR2 YSYEKL.

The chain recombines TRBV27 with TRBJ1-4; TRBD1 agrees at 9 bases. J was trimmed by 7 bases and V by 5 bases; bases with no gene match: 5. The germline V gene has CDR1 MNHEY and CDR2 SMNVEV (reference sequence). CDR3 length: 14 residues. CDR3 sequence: CASSLQGAGEKLFF. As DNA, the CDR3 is TGTGCCAGCAGTCTACAGGGGGCGGGTGAAAAACTGTTTTTT.

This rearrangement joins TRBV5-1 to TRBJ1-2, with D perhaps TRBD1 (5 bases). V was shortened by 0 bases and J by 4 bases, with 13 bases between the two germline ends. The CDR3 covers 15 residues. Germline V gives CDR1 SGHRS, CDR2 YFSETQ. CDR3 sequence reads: CASSLAMGQGYGYTF. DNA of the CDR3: TGCGCCAGCAGCTTGGCCATGGGGCAGGGCTATGGCTACACCTTC.